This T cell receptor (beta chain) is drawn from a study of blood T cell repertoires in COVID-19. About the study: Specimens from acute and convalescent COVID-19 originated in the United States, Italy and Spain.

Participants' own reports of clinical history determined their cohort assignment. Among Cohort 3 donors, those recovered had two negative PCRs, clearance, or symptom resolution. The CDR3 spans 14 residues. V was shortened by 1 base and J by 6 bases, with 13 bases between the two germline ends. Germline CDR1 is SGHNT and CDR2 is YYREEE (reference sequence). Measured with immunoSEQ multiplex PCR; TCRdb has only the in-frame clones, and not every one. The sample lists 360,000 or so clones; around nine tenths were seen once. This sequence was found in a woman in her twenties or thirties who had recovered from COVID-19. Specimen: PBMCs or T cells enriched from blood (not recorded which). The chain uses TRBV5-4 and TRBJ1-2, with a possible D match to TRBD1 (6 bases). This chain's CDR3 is CASSLTTGLDGYTF. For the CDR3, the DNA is TGTGCCAGCAGCTTGACCACAGGGTTAGATGGCTACACCTTC.